The 16 T cell receptor beta chains reported below all come from one sample, sequenced in a study of cytomegalovirus exposure and HLA in healthy donors. PCR amplification relied on 60 Vbeta primers (plus 13 Jbeta primers). Assay used: immunoSEQ multiplex PCR; TCRdb lists only in-frame clones, some missing. The table has around 69,000 clones, around 70% seen once. Sequences were obtained from PBMCs. These receptors all stem from a middle-aged man in good health and CMV-seropositive.

This chain connects TRBV7-9 to TRBJ1-1, with D possibly matching TRBD1 (6 bases). This CDR3 spans 14 amino acids. Trimming pared 4 bases from V and 5 bases from J, leaving 14 bases between. CDR1 is SEHNR and CDR2 is FQNEAQ in the germline V gene (reference sequence). CDR3 nucleotide sequence: TGTGCCAGCAGCTCTCACAGGGAATTGACTGAAGCTTTCTTT. As protein: CASSSHRELTEAFF. The full variable domain, its missing parts supplied by reference TRBV7-9 and TRBJ1-1, is DTGVSQNPRHKITKRGQNVTFRCDPISEHNRLYWYRQTLGQGPEFLTYFQNEAQLEKSRLLSDRFSAERPKGSFSTLEIQRTEQGDSAMYLCASSSHRELTEAFFGQGTRLTVV.

The rearrangement links TRBV28 to TRBJ1-2; D gene unclear. V was clipped by 2 bases and J by 1 base, with 8 bases between them. Looked up from germline, CDR1 is MDHEN and CDR2 is SYDVKM. The CDR3 has 14 residues. The CDR3 reads CASSLIGSNYGYTF. Here the CDR3 DNA reads TGTGCCAGCAGTTTAATAGGGAGTAACTATGGCTACACCTTC.

The rearrangement joins TRBV4-3 to TRBJ2-2; D may be TRBD2 (5 bases). There are 12 residues in the CDR3. With 4 bases removed from V and 7 bases from J, the gap between germline ends came to 7 bases. Germline V lookup: CDR1 LGHNA, CDR2 YSLEER. CDR3 sequence (DNA): TGCGCCAGCAGCCTTCGGGGCGGGGAGCTGTTTTTT. Its translation is CASSLRGGELFF.

The rearrangement joins TRBV6-1 to TRBJ2-7; weak D call: TRBD1 (6 bases). V lost 7 bases and J lost 9, with 13 bases in between. This CDR3 region has 11 residues. CDR1 MNHNS and CDR2 SASEGT come from the germline V gene. CDR3 in amino acids: CASILQGGQYF. The CDR3 coding sequence is TGTGCCAGCATCTTACAGGGCGGGCAGTACTTC.

J is TRBJ2-7 and V is TRBV7-2, with D maybe TRBD2 (6 bases). Trimming took off 5 bases at V and 6 bases at J, with 8 bases between the two ends. CDR1 is SGHTA and CDR2 is FQGNSA in the germline V gene. The CDR3 has 11 residues. Here the CDR3 reads CASSPGGEQYF. CDR3 bases: TGTGCCAGCAGCCCCGGGGGCGAGCAGTACTTC.

This sequence joins TRBV19 and TRBJ1-5; 7 bases align to TRBD1. V shed 0 bases and J 5 bases; nucleotides not matched to a gene: 1. The CDR3 consists of 14 residues. Germline loops: CDR1 LNHDA, CDR2 SQIVND (reference sequence). CDR3 region: CASSIEQGYQPQHF. The CDR3 nucleotides are TGTGCCAGTAGTATAGAACAGGGGTATCAGCCCCAGCATTTT.

This chain joins TRBV18 and TRBJ1-6; D gene ambiguous. Germline CDR1 and CDR2: KGHSH and LQKENI. The CDR3 loop spans 16 amino acids. V was clipped by 2 bases and J by 7 bases, with 15 bases between them. Here the CDR3 reads CASSPYTGQVNSPLHF. The CDR3 DNA sequence: TGTGCCAGCTCACCATACACTGGTCAGGTGAATTCACCCCTCCACTTT.

The V call is TRBV2, the J call TRBJ1-1; no reliable D call. Germline V lookup: CDR1 SNHLY, CDR2 FYNNEI. CDR3 size: 12 residues. With 2 bases removed from V and 10 bases from J, the gap between germline ends came to 11 bases. CDR3 protein: CASSESRVGAFF. The CDR3, as DNA: TGTGCCAGCAGTGAAAGCCGGGTCGGAGCTTTCTTT.

The rearrangement links TRBV7-9 to TRBJ2-2; 11 bases align to TRBD1. Germline-derived CDR1 and CDR2 are SEHNR and FQNEAQ (reference sequence). The CDR3 sequence is 18 residues long. V shed 5 bases, J shed 4 bases, and the junction held 12 bases outside the gene matches. CDR3 DNA sequence: TGTGCCAGCAGCCTCATCCGGGACAGGGGGGTCAGCACCGGGGAGCTGTTTTTT. Translating it yields CASSLIRDRGVSTGELFF. The full variable domain, its missing parts supplied by reference TRBV7-9 and TRBJ2-2, is DTGVSQNPRHKITKRGQNVTFRCDPISEHNRLYWYRQTLGQGPEFLTYFQNEAQLEKSRLLSDRFSAERPKGSFSTLEIQRTEQGDSAMYLCASSLIRDRGVSTGELFFGEGSRLTVL.

This clone has just a few counts. This chain uses TRBV11-2 with TRBJ2-1, with 13 nucleotides matching TRBD2. This CDR3 is 19 amino acids long. V shed 6 bases, J shed 2 bases, and the junction held 13 bases outside the gene matches. Germline V gives CDR1 SGHAT, CDR2 FQNNGV. As DNA, the CDR3 is TGTGCCAGCAGTCGAACTAGCGGGAGGGCCGGGCTGACCTACAATGAGCAGTTCTTC. Amino acid sequence: CASSRTSGRAGLTYNEQFF.

A few counts support this clone. The V call is TRBV5-5, the J call TRBJ1-1; 7 nucleotides line up with TRBD1. CDR3 size: 15 residues. CDR1 is SGHKS, CDR2 YYEKEE, per germline (reference sequence). Trimming removed 1 base from V and 1 base from J; junction bases left unmatched: 4. In DNA, the CDR3 is TGTGCCAGCAGCTTGAGACAGGGCGCGAACACTGAAGCTTTCTTT. It is translated as CASSLRQGANTEAFF.

The CDR3 DNA is TGTGCCAGCAGTTACCTATCGGGACAGGGGAACACTGAAGCTTTCTTT. Its protein is CASSYLSGQGNTEAFF. This sequence joins TRBV6-6 and TRBJ1-1; 9 bases fit TRBD1. The ends lost 2 bases at V and 1 base at J; junction bases unmatched: 5. The CDR3 covers 16 residues. Germline V gene lookup returns CDR1 MNHNY and CDR2 SVGAGI (reference sequence).

A few counts support this clone. The chain joins TRBV15 to TRBJ2-7; 10 bases are shared with TRBD1. The CDR3 has 16 amino acids. Germline loops: CDR1 LNHNV, CDR2 YYDKDF (reference sequence). The V segment lost 0 bases and the J segment 5 bases; nucleotides outside the gene matches: 7. The CDR3 reads CATSRDRRGQGNEQYF. CDR3 nucleotide sequence: TGTGCCACCAGCAGAGATCGGCGGGGACAGGGGAACGAGCAGTACTTC.

The chain combines TRBV28 with TRBJ2-1; 10 bases match TRBD2. V dropped 5 bases and J dropped 7; count of bases not matched to a gene: 5. The CDR3 length is 14 residues. Per the germline V gene, CDR1 is MDHEN and CDR2 is SYDVKM. The CDR3 sequence is CASSNSGRSNEQFF. CDR3 coding DNA: TGTGCCAGCAGTAATAGCGGGAGGTCAAATGAGCAGTTCTTC.

This clone appeared a few times. The genes are TRBV30 and TRBJ2-6; D unresolved. CDR1 GTSNPN and CDR2 SVGIG come from the germline V gene (reference sequence). The CDR3 length is 15 residues. The V gene lost 3 bases and the J gene lost 0 bases, with 9 bases spanning the gap. This CDR3 is CAWSRSSSGANVLTF. The CDR3 bases are TGTGCCTGGAGCCGGTCCTCCTCTGGGGCCAACGTCCTGACTTTC.

The rearrangement links TRBV6-6 to TRBJ2-1, with a possible D match to TRBD2 (5 bases). Trimming pared 6 bases from V and 7 bases from J, leaving 13 bases between. Germline V gene lookup returns CDR1 MNHNY and CDR2 SVGAGI (reference sequence). There are 13 residues in the CDR3. CDR3 nucleotide sequence: TGTGCCAGCAGCCCCCAACTAGTAAATGAGCAGTTCTTC. It codes for CASSPQLVNEQFF.